The T cell receptor beta chain described here comes from a study of blood T cell repertoires in COVID-19. The data were produced by immunoSEQ multiplex PCR, yet TCRdb's version contains in-frame clones alone and is incomplete. The sample consists of roughly 72,000 clones, 88% of them appearing once. The junction had 3 bases not matched to a gene; V was cut back by 1 base and J by 5 bases. CDR3 length: 14 amino acids. Germline CDR1 and CDR2: LGHDT and YNNKEL (reference sequence). The source is a human donor in a cohort sampled during active COVID-19. Sequencing used peripheral blood. This chain joins TRBV3-1 (or the pseudogene TRBV3-2) and TRBJ2-5, with 8 nucleotides matching TRBD2. CDR3 residues: CASSQAGGLETQYF. CDR3 in DNA: TGTGCCAGCAGCCAAGCGGGGGGGCTGGAGACCCAGTACTTC.